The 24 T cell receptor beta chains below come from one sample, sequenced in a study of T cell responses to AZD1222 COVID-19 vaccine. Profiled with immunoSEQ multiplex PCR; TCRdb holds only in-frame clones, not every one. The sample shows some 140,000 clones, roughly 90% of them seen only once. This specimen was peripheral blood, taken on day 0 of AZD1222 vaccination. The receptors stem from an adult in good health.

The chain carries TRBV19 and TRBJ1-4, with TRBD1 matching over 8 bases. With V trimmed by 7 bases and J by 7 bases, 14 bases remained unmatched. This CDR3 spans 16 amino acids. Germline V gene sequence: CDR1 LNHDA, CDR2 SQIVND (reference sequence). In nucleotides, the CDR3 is TGTGCCAGTACCATCAGGACAGGGAGAAATAGTGAAAAACTGTTTTTT. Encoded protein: CASTIRTGRNSEKLFF.

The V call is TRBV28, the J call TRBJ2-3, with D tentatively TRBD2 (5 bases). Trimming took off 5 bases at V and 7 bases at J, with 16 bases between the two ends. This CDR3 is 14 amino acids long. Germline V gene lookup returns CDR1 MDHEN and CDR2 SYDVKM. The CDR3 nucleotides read TGTGCCAGCAGTCCCCCCCGGACTTTCTATACGCAGTATTTT. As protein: CASSPPRTFYTQYF.

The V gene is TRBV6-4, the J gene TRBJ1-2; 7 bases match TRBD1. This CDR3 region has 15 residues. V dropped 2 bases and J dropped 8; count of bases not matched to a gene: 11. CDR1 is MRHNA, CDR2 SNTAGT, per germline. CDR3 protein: CASSDTLRDSGGYTF. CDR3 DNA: TGTGCCAGCAGTGACACGCTTAGGGACAGCGGCGGCTACACCTTC.

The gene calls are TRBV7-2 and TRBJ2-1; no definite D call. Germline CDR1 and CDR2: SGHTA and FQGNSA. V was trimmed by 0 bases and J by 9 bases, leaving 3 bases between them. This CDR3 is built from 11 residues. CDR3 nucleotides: TGTGCCAGCAGCTTAGCAGTTGAGCAGTTCTTC. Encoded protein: CASSLAVEQFF.

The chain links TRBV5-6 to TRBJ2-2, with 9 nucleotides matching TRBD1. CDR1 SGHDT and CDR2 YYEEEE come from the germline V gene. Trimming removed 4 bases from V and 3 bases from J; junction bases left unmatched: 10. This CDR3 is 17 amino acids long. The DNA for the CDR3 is TGTGCCAGCAGCAAGGACAGGGGAGGAATGGACACCGGGGAGCTGTTTTTT. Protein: CASSKDRGGMDTGELFF.

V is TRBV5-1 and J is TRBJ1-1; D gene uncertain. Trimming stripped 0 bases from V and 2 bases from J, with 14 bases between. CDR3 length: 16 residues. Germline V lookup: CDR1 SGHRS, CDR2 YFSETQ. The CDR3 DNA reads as TGCGCCAGCAGCTTGGGGCCGGCTGCCGAAAACACTGAAGCTTTCTTT. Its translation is CASSLGPAAENTEAFF.

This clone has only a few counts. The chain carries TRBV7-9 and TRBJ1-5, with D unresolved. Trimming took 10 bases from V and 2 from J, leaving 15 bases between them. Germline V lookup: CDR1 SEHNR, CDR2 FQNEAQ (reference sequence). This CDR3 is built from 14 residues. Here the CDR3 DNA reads TGTGCCACAGAAGGGAGCGGCGGCAATCAGCCCCAGCATTTT. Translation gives CATEGSGGNQPQHF.

CDR3 coding DNA: TGTGCCAGTAGTGGGTCATCAGCTGCAAATTCACCCCTCCACTTT. Translating gives CASSGSSAANSPLHF. The chain links TRBV19 to TRBJ1-6; D unresolved. Germline V gene data show CDR1 as LNHDA and CDR2 as SQIVND (reference sequence). V was shortened by 5 bases and J by 7 bases, with 15 bases between the two germline ends. This CDR3 is 15 amino acids long.

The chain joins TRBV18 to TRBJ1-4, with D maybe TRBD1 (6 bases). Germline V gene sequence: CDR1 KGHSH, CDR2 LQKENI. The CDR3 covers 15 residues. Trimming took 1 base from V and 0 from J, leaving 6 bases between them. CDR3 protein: CASSPQGATNEKLFF. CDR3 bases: TGTGCCAGCTCACCACAGGGGGCAACTAATGAAAAACTGTTTTTT. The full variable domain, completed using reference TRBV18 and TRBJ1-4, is NAGVMQNPRHLVRRRGQEARLRCSPMKGHSHVYWYRQLPEEGLKFMVYLQKENIIDESGMPKERFSAEFPKEGPSILRIQQVVRGDSAAYFCASSPQGATNEKLFFGSGTQLSVL.

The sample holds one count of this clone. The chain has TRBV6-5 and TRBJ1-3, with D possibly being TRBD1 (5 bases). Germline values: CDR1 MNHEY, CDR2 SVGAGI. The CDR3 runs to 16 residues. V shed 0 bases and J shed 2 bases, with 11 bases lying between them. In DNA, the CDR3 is TGTGCCAGCAGTTACTCGGGGGATATGCCTGGAAACACCATATATTTT. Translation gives CASSYSGDMPGNTIYF.

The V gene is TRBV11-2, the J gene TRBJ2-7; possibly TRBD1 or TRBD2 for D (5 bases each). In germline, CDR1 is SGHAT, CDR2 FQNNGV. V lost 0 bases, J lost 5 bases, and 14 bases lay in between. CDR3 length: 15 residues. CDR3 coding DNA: TGTGCCAGCAGCTTAGAGTCGGGGCGAAGAAACGAGCAGTACTTC. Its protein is CASSLESGRRNEQYF. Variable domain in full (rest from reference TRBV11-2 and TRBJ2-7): EAGVAQSPRYKIIEKRQSVAFWCNPISGHATLYWYQQILGQGPKLLIQFQNNGVVDDSQLPKDRFSAERLKGVDSTLKIQPAKLEDSAVYLCASSLESGRRNEQYFGPGTRLTVT.

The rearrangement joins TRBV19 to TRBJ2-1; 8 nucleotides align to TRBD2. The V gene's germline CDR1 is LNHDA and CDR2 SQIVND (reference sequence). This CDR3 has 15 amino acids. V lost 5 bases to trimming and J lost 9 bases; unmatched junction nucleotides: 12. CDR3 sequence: CASSVQREIDLEQFF. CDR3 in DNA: TGTGCCAGTAGTGTGCAGCGGGAGATCGATCTTGAGCAGTTCTTC.

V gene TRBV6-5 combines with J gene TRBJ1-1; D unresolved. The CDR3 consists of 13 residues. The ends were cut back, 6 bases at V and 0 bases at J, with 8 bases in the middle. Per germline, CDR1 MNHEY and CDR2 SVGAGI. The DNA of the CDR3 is TGTGCCAGCAGGCCCGCCTTGAACACTGAAGCTTTCTTT. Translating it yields CASRPALNTEAFF.

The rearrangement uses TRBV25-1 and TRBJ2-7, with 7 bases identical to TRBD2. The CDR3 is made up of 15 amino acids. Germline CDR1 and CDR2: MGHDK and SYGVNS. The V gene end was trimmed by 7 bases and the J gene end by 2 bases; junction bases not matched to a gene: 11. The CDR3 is CASTPGREVAYEQYF. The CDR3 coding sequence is TGTGCCAGCACTCCCGGTCGGGAGGTTGCCTACGAGCAGTACTTC.

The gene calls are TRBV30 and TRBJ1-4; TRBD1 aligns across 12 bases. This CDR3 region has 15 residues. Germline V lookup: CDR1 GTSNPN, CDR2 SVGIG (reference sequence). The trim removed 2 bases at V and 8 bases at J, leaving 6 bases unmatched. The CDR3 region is CAWSPGDRGREKLFF. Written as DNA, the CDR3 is TGTGCCTGGAGTCCGGGGGACAGGGGGCGAGAAAAACTGTTTTTT.

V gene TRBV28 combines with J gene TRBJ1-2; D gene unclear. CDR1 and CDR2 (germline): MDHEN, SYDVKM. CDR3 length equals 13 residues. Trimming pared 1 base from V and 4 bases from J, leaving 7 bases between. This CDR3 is CASSLYLLYGYTF. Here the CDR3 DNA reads TGTGCCAGCAGTTTATACTTGCTCTATGGCTACACCTTC.

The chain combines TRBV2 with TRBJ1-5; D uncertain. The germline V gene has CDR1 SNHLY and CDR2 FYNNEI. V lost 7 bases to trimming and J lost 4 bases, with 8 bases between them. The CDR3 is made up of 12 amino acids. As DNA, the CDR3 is TGTGCCAGCACCCCTGAGAATCAGCCCCAGCATTTT. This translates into CASTPENQPQHF. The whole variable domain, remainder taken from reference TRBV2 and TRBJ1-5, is EPEVTQTPSHQVTQMGQEVILRCVPISNHLYFYWYRQILGQKVEFLVSFYNNEISEKSEIFDDQFSVERPDGSNFTLKIRSTKLEDSAMYFCASTPENQPQHFGDGTRLSIL.

The CDR3 nucleotides read TGTGCCAGCAGCCGAGGGACAGGGTTCGGCTACACCTTC. Residues: CASSRGTGFGYTF. The rearrangement uses TRBV3-1 (or the pseudogene TRBV3-2) and TRBJ1-2; TRBD1 matches 9 bases. The junction had 5 bases not matched to a gene; V was cut back by 4 bases and J by 8 bases. This CDR3 comprises 13 residues. Looked up from germline, CDR1 is LGHDT and CDR2 is YNNKEL (reference sequence).

CDR3 protein: CASSLETSLAYNEQFF. DNA for the CDR3: TGCGCCAGCAGCTTGGAGACTAGTTTGGCCTACAATGAGCAGTTCTTC. This chain connects TRBV5-1 to TRBJ2-1; maybe TRBD2 (6 bases). With 0 bases removed from V and 2 bases from J, the gap between germline ends came to 12 bases. The germline V gene has CDR1 SGHRS and CDR2 YFSETQ. The CDR3 consists of 16 residues.

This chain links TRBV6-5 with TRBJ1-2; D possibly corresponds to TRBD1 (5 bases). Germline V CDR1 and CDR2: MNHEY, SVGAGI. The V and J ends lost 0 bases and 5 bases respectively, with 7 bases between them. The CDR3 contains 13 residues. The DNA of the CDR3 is TGTGCCAGCAGTTACTCCGGGACTTATGGCTACACCTTC. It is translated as CASSYSGTYGYTF.

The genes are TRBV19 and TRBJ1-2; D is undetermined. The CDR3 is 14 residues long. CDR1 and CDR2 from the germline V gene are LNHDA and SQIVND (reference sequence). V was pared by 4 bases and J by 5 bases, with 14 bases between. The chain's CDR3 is CASSKGQVLYGYTF. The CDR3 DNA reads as TGTGCCAGTAGTAAAGGCCAGGTTCTTTATGGCTACACCTTC.

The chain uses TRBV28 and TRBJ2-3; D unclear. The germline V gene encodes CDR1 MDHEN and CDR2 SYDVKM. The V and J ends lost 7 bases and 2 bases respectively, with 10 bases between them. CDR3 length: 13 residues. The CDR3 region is CASMVQDTDTQYF. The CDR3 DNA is TGTGCCAGCATGGTCCAAGACACAGATACGCAGTATTTT. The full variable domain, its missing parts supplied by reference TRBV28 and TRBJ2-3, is DVKVTQSSRYLVKRTGEKVFLECVQDMDHENMFWYRQDPGLGLRLIYFSYDVKMKEKGDIPEGYSVSREKKERFSLILESASTNQTSMYLCASMVQDTDTQYFGPGTRLTVL.

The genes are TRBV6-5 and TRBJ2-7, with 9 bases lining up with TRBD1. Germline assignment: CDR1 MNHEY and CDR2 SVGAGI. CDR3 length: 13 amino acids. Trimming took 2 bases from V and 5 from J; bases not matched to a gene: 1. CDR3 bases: TGTGCCAGCAGTTACGGGACAGGGAACGAGCAGTACTTC. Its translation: CASSYGTGNEQYF.

In nucleotides, the CDR3 is TGTGCCAGCAGCCAACCTGGGGGTTACTATGGCTACACCTTC. Its translation is CASSQPGGYYGYTF. V is TRBV14 and J is TRBJ1-2; a weak D match, TRBD1 (5 bases). With 2 bases removed from V and 3 bases from J, the gap between germline ends came to 10 bases. Germline assignment: CDR1 SGHDN and CDR2 FVKESK. There are 14 residues in the CDR3.